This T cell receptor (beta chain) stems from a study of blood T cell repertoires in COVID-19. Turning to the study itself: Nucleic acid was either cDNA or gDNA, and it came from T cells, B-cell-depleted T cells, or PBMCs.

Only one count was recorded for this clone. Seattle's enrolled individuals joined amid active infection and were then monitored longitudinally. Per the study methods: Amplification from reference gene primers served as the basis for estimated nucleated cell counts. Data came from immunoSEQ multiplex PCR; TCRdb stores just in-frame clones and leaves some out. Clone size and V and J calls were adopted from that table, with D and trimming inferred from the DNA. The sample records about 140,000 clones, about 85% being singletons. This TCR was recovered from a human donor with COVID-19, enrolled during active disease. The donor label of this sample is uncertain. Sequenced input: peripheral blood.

The DNA of the CDR3 is TGTGCCAGCAGAGACCGGGACAGGGGGGCCTACGAGCAGTACTTC. Residues: CASRDRDRGAYEQYF. The chain employs TRBV2 and TRBJ2-7; 11 nucleotides line up with TRBD1. Trimming took 6 bases from V and 2 from J; bases not matched to a gene: 6. Germline V CDR1 and CDR2: SNHLY, FYNNEI. The CDR3 length is 15 residues. Using reference TRBV2 and TRBJ2-7 for the parts outside the CDR3, the full variable domain is EPEVTQTPSHQVTQMGQEVILRCVPISNHLYFYWYRQILGQKVEFLVSFYNNEISEKSEIFDDQFSVERPDGSNFTLKIRSTKLEDSAMYFCASRDRDRGAYEQYFGPGTRLTVT.